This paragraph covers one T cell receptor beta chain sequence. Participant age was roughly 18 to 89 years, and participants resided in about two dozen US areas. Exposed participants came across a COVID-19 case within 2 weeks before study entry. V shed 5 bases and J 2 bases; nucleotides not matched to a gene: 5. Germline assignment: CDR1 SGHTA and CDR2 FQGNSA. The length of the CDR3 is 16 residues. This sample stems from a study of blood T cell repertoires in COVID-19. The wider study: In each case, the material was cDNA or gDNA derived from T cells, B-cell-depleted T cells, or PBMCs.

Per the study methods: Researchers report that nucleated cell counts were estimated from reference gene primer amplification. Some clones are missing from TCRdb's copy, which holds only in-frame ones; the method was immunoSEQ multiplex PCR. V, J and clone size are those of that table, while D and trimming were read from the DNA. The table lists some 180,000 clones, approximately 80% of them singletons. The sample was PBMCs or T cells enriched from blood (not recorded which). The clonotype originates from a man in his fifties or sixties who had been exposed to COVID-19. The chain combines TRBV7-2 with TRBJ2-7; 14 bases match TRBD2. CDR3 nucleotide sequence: TGTGCCAGCAGCGCCCGACTAGCGGGAGGGCCCTACGAGCAGTACTTC. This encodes CASSARLAGGPYEQYF. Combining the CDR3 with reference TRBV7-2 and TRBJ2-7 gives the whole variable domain GAGVSQSPSNKVTEKGKDVELRCDPISGHTALYWYRQSLGQGLEFLIYFQGNSAPDKSGLPSDRFSAERTGGSVSTLTIQRTQQEDSAVYLCASSARLAGGPYEQYFGPGTRLTVT.